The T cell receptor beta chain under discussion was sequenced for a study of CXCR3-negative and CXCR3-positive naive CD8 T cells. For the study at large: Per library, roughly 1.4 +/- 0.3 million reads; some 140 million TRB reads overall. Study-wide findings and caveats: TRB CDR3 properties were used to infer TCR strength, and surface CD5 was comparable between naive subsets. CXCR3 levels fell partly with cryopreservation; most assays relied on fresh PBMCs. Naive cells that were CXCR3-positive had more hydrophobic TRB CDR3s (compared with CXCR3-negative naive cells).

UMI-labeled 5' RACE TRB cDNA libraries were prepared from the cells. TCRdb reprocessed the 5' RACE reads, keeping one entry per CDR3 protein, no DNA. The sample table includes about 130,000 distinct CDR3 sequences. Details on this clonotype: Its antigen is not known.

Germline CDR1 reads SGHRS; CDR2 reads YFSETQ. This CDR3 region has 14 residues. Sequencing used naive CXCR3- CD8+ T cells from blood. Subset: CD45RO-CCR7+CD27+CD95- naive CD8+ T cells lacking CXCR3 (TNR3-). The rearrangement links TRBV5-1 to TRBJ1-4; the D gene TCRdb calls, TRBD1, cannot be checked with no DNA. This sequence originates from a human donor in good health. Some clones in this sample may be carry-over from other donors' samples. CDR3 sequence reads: CASSSTGTDEKLFF.